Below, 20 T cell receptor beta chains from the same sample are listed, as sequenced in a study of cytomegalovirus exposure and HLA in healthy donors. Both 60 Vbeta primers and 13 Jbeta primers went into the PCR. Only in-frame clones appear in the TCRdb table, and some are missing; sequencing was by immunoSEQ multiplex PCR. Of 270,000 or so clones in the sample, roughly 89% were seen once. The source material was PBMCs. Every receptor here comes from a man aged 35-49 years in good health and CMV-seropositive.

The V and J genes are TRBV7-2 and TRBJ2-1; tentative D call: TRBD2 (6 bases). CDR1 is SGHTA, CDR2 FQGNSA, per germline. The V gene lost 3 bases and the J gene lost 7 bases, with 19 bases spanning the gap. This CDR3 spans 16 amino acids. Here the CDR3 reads CASSFVFGSRGNEQFF. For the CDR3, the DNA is TGTGCCAGCAGCTTTGTTTTTGGATCCCGGGGGAATGAGCAGTTCTTC. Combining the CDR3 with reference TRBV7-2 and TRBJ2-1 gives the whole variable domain GAGVSQSPSNKVTEKGKDVELRCDPISGHTALYWYRQSLGQGLEFLIYFQGNSAPDKSGLPSDRFSAERTGGSVSTLTIQRTQQEDSAVYLCASSFVFGSRGNEQFFGPGTRLTVL.

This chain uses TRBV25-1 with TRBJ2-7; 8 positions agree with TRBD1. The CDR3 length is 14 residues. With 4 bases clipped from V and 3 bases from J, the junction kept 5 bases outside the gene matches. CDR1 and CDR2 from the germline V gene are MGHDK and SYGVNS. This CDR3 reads CASSATGGNYEQYF. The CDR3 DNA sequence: TGTGCCAGCAGTGCTACAGGGGGGAACTACGAGCAGTACTTC.

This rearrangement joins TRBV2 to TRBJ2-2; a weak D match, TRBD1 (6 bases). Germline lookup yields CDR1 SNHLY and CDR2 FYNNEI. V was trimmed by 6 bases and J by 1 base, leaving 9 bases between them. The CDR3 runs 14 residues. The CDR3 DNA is TGTGCCAGCAGACGGGACATGAACACCGGGGAGCTGTTTTTT. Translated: CASRRDMNTGELFF.

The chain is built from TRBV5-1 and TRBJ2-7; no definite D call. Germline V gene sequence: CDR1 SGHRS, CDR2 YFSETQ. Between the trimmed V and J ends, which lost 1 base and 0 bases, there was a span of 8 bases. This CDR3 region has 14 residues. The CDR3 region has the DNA TGCGCCAGCAGCTTGAAAGCCGGCTCCTACGAGCAGTACTTC. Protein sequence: CASSLKAGSYEQYF.

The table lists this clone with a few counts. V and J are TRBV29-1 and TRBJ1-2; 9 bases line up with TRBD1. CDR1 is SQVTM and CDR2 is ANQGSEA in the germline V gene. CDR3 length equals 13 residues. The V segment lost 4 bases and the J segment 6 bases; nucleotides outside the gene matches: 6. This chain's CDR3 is CSVVGTGQNGYTF. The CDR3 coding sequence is TGCAGCGTTGTTGGGACAGGGCAAAATGGCTACACCTTC.

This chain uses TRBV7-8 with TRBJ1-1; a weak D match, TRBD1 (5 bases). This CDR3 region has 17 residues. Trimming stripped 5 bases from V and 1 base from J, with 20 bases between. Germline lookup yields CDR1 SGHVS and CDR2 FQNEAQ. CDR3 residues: CASSRGKPARSNTEAFF. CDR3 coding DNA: TGTGCCAGCAGCCGGGGGAAACCTGCCAGGTCGAACACTGAAGCTTTCTTT.

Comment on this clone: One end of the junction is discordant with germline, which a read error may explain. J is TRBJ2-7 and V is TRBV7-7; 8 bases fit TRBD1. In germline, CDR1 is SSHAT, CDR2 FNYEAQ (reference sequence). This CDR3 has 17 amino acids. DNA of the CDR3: TGTGCTAGCAAACTTACCCTCCACCGGACAGGGCGCTACGAGCAGTACTTC. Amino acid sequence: CASKLTLHRTGRYEQYF.

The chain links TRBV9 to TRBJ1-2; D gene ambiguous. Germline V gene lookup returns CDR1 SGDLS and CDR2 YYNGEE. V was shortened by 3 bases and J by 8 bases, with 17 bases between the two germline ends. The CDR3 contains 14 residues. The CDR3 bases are TGTGCCAGCAGCGCGGACTCTCGATGGCTGGGCTACACCTTC. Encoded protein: CASSADSRWLGYTF.

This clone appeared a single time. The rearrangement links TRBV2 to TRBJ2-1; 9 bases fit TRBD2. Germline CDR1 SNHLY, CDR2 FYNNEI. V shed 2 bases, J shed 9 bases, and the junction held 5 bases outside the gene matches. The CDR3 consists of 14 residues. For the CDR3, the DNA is TGTGCCAGCAGTGAAATAGCGGGAGCTGGTGAGCAGTTCTTC. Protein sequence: CASSEIAGAGEQFF.

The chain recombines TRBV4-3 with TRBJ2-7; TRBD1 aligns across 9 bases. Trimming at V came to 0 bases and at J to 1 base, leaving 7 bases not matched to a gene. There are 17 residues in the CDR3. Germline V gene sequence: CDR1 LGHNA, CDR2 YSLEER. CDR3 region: CASSQEWRTGVSYEQYF. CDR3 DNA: TGCGCCAGCAGCCAAGAATGGAGGACAGGGGTTTCCTACGAGCAGTACTTC.

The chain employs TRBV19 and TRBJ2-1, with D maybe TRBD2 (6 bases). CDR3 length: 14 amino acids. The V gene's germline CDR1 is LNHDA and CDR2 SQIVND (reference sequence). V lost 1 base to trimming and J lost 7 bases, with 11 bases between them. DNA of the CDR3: TGTGCCAGTAGTATAGGAGGACTAAGTAATGAGCAGTTCTTC. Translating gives CASSIGGLSNEQFF.

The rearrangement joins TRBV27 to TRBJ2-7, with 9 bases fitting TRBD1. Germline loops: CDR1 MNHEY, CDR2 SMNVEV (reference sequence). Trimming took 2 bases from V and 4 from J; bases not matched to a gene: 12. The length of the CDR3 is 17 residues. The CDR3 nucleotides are TGTGCCAGCAGTTTAGTTTTTTTGCAGGACAGGGGTTACGAGCAGTACTTC. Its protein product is CASSLVFLQDRGYEQYF.

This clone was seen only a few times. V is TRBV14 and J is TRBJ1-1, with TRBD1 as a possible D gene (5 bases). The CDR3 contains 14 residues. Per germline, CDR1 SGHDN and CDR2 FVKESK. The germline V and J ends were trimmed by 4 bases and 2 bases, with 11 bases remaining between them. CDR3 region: CASSRPGSNTEAFF. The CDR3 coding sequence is TGTGCCAGCAGCCGCCCAGGGTCCAACACTGAAGCTTTCTTT.

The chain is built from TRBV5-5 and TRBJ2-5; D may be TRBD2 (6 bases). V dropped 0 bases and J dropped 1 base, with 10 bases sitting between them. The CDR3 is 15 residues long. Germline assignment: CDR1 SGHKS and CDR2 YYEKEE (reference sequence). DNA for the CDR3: TGTGCCAGCAGCTTGGTAGGAGGGGCCCAAGAGACCCAGTACTTC. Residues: CASSLVGGAQETQYF.

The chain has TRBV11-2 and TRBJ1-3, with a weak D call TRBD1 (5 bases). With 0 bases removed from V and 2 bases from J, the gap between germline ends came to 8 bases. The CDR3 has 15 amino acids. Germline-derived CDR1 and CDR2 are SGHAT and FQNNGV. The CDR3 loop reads CASSLDRAPGNTIYF. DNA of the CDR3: TGTGCCAGCAGCTTAGACAGGGCTCCTGGAAACACCATATATTTT. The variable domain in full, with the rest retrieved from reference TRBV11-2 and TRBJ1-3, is EAGVAQSPRYKIIEKRQSVAFWCNPISGHATLYWYQQILGQGPKLLIQFQNNGVVDDSQLPKDRFSAERLKGVDSTLKIQPAKLEDSAVYLCASSLDRAPGNTIYFGEGSWLTVV.

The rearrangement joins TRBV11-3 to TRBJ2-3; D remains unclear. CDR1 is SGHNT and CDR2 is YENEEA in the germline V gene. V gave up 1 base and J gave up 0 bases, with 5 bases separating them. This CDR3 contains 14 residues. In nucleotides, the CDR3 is TGTGCCAGCAGCTTAGGCGAGAGCACAGATACGCAGTATTTT. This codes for CASSLGESTDTQYF.

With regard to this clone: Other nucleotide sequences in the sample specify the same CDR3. The CDR3 DNA reads TGTGCCAGCAGCCCCCGACTAGCGGGTGGCACAGATACGCAGTATTTT. Its protein is CASSPRLAGGTDTQYF. V usage is TRBV5-4 and J usage is TRBJ2-3, with TRBD2 matching over 10 bases. CDR3 length: 16 residues. V gave up 4 bases and J gave up 1 base; unmatched junction bases: 6. Germline-derived CDR1 and CDR2 are SGHNT and YYREEE (reference sequence).

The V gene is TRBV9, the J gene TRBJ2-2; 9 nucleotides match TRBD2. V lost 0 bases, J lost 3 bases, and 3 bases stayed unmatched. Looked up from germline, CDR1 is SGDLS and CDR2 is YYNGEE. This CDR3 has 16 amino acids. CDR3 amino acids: CASSVGLAGHTGELFF. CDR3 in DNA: TGTGCCAGCAGCGTAGGGCTAGCGGGACACACCGGGGAGCTGTTTTTT.

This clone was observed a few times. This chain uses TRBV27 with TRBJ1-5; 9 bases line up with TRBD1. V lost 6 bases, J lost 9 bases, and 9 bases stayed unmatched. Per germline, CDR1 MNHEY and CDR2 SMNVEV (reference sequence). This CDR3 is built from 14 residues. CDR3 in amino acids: CASSQQGAFPPQHF. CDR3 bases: TGTGCCAGCAGCCAACAGGGGGCCTTTCCGCCCCAGCATTTT.

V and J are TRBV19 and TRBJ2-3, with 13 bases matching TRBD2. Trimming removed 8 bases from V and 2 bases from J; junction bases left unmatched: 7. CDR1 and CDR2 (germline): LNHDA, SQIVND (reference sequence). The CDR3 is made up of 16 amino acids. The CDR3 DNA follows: TGTGCCAGTGGGCCGGGACTAGCGGGGCCCACAGATACGCAGTATTTT. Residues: CASGPGLAGPTDTQYF.